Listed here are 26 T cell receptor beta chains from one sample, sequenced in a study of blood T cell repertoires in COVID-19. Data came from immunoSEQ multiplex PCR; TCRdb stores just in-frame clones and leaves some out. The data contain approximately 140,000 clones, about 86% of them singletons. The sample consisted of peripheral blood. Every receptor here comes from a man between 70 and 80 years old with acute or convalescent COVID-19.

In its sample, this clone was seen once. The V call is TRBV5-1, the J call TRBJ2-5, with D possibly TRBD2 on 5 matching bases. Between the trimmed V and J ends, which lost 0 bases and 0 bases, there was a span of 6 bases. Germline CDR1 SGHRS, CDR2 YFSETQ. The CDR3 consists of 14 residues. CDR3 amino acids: CASSLDGNQETQYF. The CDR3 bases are TGCGCCAGCAGCTTGGACGGGAACCAAGAGACCCAGTACTTC.

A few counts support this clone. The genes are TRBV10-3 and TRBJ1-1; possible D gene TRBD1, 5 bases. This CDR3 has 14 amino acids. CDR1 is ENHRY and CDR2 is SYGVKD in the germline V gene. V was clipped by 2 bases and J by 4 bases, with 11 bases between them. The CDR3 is CAISEGSGATEAFF. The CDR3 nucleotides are TGTGCCATCAGTGAGGGCTCTGGGGCCACTGAAGCTTTCTTT.

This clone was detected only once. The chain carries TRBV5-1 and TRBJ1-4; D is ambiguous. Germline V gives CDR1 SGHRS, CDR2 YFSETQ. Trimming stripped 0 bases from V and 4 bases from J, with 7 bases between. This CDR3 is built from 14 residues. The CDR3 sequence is CASSLGGYNEKLFF. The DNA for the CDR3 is TGCGCCAGCAGCTTGGGAGGTTATAATGAAAAACTGTTTTTT.

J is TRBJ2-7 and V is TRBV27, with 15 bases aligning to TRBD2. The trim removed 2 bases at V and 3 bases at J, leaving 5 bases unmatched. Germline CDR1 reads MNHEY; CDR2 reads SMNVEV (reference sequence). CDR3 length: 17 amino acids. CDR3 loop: CASSLLPGLAGGYEQYF. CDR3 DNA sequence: TGTGCCAGCAGTTTACTGCCGGGACTAGCGGGAGGCTACGAGCAGTACTTC.

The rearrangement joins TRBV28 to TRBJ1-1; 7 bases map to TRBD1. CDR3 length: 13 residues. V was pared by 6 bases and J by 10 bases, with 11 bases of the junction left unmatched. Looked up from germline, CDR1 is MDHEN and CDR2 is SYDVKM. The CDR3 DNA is TGTGCCAGCAGCACGACAGGGACCTTTGGAGCTTTCTTT. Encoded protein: CASSTTGTFGAFF.

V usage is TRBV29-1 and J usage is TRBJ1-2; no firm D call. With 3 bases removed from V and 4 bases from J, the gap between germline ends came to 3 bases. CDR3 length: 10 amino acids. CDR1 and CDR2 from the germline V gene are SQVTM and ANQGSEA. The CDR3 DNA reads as TGCAGCGTTGACATCTATGGCTACACCTTC. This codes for CSVDIYGYTF. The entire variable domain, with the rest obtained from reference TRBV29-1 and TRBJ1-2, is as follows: SAVISQKPSRDICQRGTSLTIQCQVDSQVTMMFWYRQQPGQSLTLIATANQGSEATYESGFVIDKFPISRPNLTFSTLTVSNMSPEDSSIYLCSVDIYGYTFGSGTRLTVV.

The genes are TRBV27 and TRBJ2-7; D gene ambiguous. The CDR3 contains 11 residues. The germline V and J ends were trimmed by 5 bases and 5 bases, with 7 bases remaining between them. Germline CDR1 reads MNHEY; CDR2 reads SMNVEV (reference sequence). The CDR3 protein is CASSDTNEQYF. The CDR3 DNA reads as TGTGCCAGCAGTGATACTAACGAGCAGTACTTC.

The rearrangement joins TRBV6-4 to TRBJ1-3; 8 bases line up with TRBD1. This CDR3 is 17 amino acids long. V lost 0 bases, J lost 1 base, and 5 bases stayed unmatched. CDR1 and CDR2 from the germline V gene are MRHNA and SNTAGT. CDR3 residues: CASSDSGQGRSGNTIYF. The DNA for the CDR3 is TGTGCCAGCAGTGACTCAGGACAGGGTAGATCTGGAAACACCATATATTTT.

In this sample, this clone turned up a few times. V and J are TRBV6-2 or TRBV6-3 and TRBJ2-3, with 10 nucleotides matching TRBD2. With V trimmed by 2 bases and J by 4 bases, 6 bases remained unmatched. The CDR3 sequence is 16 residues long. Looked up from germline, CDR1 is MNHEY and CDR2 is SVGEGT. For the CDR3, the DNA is TGTGCCAGCAGTTACCAAGCGGGAGGGACCCCAGATACGCAGTATTTT. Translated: CASSYQAGGTPDTQYF.

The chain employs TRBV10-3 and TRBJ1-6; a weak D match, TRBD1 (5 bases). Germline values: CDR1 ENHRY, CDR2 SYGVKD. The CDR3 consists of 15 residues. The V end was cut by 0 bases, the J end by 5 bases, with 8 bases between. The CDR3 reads CAISESDMDNSPLHF. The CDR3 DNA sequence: TGTGCCATCAGTGAGTCGGACATGGATAATTCACCCCTCCACTTT.

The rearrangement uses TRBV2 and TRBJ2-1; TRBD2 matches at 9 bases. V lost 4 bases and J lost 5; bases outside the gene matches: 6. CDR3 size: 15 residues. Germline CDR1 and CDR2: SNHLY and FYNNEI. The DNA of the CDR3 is TGTGCCAGCAGTGGGCTAGCGGGATTGAACAATGAGCAGTTCTTC. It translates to CASSGLAGLNNEQFF.

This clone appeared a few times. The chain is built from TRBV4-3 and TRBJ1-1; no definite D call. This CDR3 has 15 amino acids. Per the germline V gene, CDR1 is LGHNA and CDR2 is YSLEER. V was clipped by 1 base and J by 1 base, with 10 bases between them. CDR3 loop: CASSQGAAPNTEAFF. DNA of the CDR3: TGCGCCAGCAGCCAAGGGGCCGCCCCGAACACTGAAGCTTTCTTT.

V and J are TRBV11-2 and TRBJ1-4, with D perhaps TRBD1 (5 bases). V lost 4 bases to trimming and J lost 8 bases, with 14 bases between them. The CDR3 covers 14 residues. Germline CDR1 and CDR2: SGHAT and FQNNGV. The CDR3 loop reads CASSSRVGGEKLFF. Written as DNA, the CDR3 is TGTGCCAGCAGCTCCAGGGTTGGGGGGGAAAAACTGTTTTTT.

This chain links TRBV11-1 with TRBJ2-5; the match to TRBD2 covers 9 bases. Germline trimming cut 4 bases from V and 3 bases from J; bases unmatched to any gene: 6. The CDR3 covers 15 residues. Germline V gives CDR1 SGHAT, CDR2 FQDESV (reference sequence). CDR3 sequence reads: CASSSPRTSEETQYF. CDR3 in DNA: TGTGCCAGCAGCTCCCCGCGGACTAGCGAAGAGACCCAGTACTTC.

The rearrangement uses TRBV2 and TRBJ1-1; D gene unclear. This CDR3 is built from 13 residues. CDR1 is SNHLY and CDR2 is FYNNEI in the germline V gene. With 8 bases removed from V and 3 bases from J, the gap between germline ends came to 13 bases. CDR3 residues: CASRVELDTEAFF. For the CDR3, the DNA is TGTGCCAGCCGGGTGGAGTTGGACACTGAAGCTTTCTTT. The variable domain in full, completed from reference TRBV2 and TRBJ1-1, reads EPEVTQTPSHQVTQMGQEVILRCVPISNHLYFYWYRQILGQKVEFLVSFYNNEISEKSEIFDDQFSVERPDGSNFTLKIRSTKLEDSAMYFCASRVELDTEAFFGQGTRLTVV.

In nucleotides, the CDR3 is TGTGCCAGCAGCGACAGGGGTGAGACCCAGTACTTC. Its protein is CASSDRGETQYF. This chain links TRBV3-1 (or the pseudogene TRBV3-2) with TRBJ2-5; 8 positions match TRBD1. The CDR3 extends over 12 amino acids. Germline V gene sequence: CDR1 LGHDT, CDR2 YNNKEL (reference sequence). Trimming removed 5 bases from V and 5 bases from J; junction bases left unmatched: 1.

In nucleotides, the CDR3 is TGTGCCAGCAGCTTAACCGGGAGTCTGGGGGAGACCCAGTACTTC. Amino acids: CASSLTGSLGETQYF. The V call is TRBV11-3, the J call TRBJ2-5; a weak D match, TRBD2 (6 bases). Germline V gene data show CDR1 as SGHNT and CDR2 as YENEEA. CDR3 size: 15 residues. Between the trimmed V and J ends, which lost 2 bases and 5 bases, there was a span of 15 bases.

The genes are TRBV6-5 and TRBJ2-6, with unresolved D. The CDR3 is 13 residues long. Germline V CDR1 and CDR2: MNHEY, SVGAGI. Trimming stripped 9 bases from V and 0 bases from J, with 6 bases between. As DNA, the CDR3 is TGTGCCAGTGAGAGCTCTGGGGCCAACGTCCTGACTTTC. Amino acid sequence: CASESSGANVLTF.

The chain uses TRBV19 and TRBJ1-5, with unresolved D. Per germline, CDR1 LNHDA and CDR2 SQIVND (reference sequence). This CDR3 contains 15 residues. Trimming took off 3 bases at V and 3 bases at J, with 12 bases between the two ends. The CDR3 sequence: CASSIGGSINQPQHF. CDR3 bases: TGTGCCAGTAGTATTGGCGGGTCGATCAATCAGCCCCAGCATTTT.

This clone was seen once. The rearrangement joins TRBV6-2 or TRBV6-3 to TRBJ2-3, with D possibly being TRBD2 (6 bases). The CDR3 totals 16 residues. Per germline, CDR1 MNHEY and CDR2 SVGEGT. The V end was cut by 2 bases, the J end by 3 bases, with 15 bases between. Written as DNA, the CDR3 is TGTGCCAGCAGTTACGCGTTAGTCGGGAGAACAGATACGCAGTATTTT. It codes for CASSYALVGRTDTQYF.

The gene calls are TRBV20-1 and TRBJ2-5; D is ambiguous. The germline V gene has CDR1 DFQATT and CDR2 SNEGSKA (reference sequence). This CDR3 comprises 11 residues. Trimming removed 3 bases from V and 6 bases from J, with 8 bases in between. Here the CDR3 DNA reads TGCAGTGCTAGCGAGGAGCAGACCCAGTACTTC. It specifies CSASEEQTQYF.

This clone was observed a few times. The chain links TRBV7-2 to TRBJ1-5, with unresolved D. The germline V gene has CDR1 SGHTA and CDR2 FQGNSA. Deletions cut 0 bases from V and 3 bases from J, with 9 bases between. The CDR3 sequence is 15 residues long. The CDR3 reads CASSLAGGSNQPQHF. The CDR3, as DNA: TGTGCCAGCAGCTTAGCAGGCGGATCCAATCAGCCCCAGCATTTT.

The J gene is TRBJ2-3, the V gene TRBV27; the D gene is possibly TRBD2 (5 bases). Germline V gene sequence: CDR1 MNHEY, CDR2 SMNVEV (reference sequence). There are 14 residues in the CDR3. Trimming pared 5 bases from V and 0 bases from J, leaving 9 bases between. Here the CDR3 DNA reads TGTGCCAGCAGTCCCCGGACTAGCACAGATACGCAGTATTTT. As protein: CASSPRTSTDTQYF.

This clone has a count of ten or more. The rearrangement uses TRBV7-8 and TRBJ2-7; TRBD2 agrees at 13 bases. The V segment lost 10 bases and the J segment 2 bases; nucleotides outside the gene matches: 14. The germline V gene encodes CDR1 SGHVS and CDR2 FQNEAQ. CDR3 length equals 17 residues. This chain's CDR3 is CATRRYPGLAGTYEQYF. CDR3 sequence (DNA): TGTGCCACCCGGAGGTACCCGGGACTAGCGGGGACCTACGAGCAGTACTTC.

The DNA of the CDR3 is TGTGCCTGGAATGCGGGAGAGACCCAGTACTTC. Amino acids: CAWNAGETQYF. The V call is TRBV30, the J call TRBJ2-5; tentatively, D is TRBD2 (5 bases). Germline V gene sequence: CDR1 GTSNPN, CDR2 SVGIG (reference sequence). The CDR3 extends over 11 amino acids. Trimming took 4 bases from V and 4 from J, leaving 7 bases between them.

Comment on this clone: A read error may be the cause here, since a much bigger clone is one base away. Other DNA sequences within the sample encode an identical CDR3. The CDR3 reads CASSLTSGNTGELFF. The CDR3 bases are TGTGCCAGCAGCCTGACTAGCGGGAACACCGGGGAGCTGTTTTTT. The chain carries TRBV7-9 and TRBJ2-2; 9 nucleotides match TRBD2. Per the germline V gene, CDR1 is SEHNR and CDR2 is FQNEAQ (reference sequence). CDR3 length equals 15 residues. V shed 5 bases and J 1 base; nucleotides not matched to a gene: 2.